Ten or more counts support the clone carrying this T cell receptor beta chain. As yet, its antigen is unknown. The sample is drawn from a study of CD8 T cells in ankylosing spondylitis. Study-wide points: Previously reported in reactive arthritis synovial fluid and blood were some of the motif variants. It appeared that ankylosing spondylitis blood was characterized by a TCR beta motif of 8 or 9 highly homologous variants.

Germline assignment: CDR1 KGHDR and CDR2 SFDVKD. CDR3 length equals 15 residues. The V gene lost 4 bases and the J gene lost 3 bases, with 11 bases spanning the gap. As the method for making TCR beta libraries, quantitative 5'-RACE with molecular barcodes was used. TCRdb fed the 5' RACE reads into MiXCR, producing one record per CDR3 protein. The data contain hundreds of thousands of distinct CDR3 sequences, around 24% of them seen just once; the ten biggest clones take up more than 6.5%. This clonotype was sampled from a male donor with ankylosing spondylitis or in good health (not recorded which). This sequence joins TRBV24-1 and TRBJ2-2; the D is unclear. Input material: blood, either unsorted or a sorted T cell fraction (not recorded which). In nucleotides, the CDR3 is TGTGCCACCAGTGACAACCAGCGCGACACCGGGGAGCTGTTTTTT. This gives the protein CATSDNQRDTGELFF.